This TCR beta chain is from a study of shared clonotypes between healthy human individuals. Sequencing was at deep level. Assay: immunoSEQ multiplex PCR; the TCRdb copy retains only in-frame clones and omits some. The sample shows around 1,900,000 clones, roughly 93% of them seen only once. This CDR3 is 14 amino acids long. V lost 5 bases to trimming and J lost 13 bases; unmatched junction nucleotides: 12. In germline, CDR1 is SGHNT, CDR2 YENEEA. A note on this clone: Its specificity is unknown.

Terminally differentiated effector memory CD45RA+ cells were excluded from the naive CD8 cells, which were CD45RO-negative and positively selected for CCR7. Findings of the study overall: An effect of sequencing depth on clonotype sharing among donors was expected.

This rearrangement joins TRBV11-3 to TRBJ2-2, with TRBD1 identical over 8 bases. The specimen sequenced was naive CD8+ T cells from PBMCs. The receptor was derived from a man between 18 and 29 years old in good health. Some clones in this sample may be carry-over from other donors' samples. This chain's CDR3 is CASSLRDRTTGLFF. CDR3 nucleotide sequence: TGTGCCAGCAGCCTCAGGGACAGGACAACGGGGCTGTTTTTT.